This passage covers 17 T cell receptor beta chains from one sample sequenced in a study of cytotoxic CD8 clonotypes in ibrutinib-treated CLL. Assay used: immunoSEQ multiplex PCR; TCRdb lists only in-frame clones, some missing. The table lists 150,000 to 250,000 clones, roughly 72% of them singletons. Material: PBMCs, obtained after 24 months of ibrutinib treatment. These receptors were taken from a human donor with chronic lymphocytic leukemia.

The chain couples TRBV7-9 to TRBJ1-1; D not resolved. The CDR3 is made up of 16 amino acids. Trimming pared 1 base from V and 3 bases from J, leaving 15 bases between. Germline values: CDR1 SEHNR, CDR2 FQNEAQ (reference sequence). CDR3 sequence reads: CASSLGVTVAHTEAFF. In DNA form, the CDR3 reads TGTGCCAGCAGCTTAGGCGTCACAGTTGCGCACACTGAAGCTTTCTTT.

Here the CDR3 reads CASREAGGPYNEQFF. CDR3 DNA sequence: TGCGCCAGCAGGGAAGCGGGAGGGCCCTACAATGAGCAGTTCTTC. The chain carries TRBV5-1 and TRBJ2-1, with 10 bases lining up with TRBD2. CDR1 SGHRS and CDR2 YFSETQ come from the germline V gene. The V segment lost 5 bases and the J segment 2 bases; nucleotides outside the gene matches: 4. The CDR3 is made up of 15 amino acids.

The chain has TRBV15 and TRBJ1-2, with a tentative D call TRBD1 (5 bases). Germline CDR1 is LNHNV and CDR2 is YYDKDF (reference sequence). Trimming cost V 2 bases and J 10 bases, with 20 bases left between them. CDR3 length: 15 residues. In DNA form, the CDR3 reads TGTGCCACCAGCAGACACGACCGGGACGAAAGCCCCTACACCTTC. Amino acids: CATSRHDRDESPYTF.

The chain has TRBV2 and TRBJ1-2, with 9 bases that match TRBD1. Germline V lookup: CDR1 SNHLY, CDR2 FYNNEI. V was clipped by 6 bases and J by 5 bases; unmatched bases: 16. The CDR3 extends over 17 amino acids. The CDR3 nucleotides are TGTGCCAGCAGACAAGAACAGGGGGCTGGGTTTTGGTATGGCTACACCTTC. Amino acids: CASRQEQGAGFWYGYTF.

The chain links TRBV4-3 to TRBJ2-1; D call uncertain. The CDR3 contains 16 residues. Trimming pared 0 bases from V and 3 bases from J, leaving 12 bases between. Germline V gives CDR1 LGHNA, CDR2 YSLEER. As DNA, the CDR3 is TGCGCCAGCAGCCAAGATCCCGGGCGAATCTACAATGAGCAGTTCTTC. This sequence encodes CASSQDPGRIYNEQFF.

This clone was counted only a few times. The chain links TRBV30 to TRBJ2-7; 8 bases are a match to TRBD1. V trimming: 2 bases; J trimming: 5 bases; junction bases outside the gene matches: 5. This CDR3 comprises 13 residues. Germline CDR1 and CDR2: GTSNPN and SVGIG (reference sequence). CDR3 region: CAWSMTGVHEQYF. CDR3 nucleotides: TGTGCCTGGAGTATGACAGGGGTCCACGAGCAGTACTTC.

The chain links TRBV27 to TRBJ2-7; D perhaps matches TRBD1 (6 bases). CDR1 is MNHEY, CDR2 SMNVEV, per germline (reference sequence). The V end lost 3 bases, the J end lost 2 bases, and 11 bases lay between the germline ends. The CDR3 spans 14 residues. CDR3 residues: CASSFGQGTYEQYF. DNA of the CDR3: TGTGCCAGCAGTTTCGGTCAGGGGACCTACGAGCAGTACTTC.

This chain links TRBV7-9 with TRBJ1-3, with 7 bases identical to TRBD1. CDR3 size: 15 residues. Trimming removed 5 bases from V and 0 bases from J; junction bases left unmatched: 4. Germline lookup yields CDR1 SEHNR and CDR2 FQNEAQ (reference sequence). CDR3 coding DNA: TGTGCCAGCAGCGCCGGGACAGTCTCTGGAAACACCATATATTTT. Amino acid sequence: CASSAGTVSGNTIYF.

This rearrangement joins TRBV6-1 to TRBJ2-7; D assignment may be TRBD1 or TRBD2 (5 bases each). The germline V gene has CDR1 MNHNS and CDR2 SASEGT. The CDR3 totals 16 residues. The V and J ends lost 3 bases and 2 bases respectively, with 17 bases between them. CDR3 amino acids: CASSDLGATLTYEQYF. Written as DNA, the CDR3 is TGTGCCAGCAGTGATCTCGGGGCGACACTTACCTACGAGCAGTACTTC.

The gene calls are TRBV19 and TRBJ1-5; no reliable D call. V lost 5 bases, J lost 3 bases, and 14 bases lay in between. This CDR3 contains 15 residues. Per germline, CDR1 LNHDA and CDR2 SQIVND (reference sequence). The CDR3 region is CASSAGRGINQPQHF. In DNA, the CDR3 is TGTGCCAGTAGTGCCGGCCGGGGTATCAATCAGCCCCAGCATTTT.

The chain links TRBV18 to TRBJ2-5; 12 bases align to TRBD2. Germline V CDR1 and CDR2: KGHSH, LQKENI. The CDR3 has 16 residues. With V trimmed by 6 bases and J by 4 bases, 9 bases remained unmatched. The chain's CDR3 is CASSGRLAGVPETQYF. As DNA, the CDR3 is TGTGCCAGCTCGGGGCGACTAGCGGGAGTACCAGAGACCCAGTACTTC.

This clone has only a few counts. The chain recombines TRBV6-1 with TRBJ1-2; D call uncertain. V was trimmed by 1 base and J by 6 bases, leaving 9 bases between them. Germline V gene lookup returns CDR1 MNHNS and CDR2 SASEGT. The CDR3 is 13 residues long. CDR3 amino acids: CASSEVAGDGYTF. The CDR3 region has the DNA TGTGCCAGCAGTGAAGTGGCAGGTGATGGCTACACCTTC.

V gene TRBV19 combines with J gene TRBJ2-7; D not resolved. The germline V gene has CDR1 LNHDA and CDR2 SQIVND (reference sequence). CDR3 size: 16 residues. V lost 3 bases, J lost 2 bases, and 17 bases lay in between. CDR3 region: CASSMTHQVLPYEQYF. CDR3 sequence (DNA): TGTGCCAGTAGTATGACCCACCAGGTTCTACCCTACGAGCAGTACTTC.

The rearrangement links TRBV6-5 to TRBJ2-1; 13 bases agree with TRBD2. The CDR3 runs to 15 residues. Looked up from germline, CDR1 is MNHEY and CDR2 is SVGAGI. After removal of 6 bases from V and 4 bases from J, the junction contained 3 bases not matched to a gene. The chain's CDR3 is CASRKGLAGYNEQFF. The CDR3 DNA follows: TGTGCCAGCAGAAAGGGACTAGCGGGGTACAATGAGCAGTTCTTC.

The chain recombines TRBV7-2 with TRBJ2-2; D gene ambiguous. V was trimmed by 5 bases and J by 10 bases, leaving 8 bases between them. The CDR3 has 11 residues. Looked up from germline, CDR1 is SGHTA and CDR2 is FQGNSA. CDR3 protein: CASSPYTELFF. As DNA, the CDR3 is TGTGCCAGCAGCCCCTATACGGAGCTGTTTTTT.

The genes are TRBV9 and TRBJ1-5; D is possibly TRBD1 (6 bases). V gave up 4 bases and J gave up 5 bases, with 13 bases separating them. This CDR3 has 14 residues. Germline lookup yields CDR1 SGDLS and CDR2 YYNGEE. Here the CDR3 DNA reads TGTGCCAGCAGCCCAACGACAGGAGATCAGCCCCAGCATTTT. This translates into CASSPTTGDQPQHF.

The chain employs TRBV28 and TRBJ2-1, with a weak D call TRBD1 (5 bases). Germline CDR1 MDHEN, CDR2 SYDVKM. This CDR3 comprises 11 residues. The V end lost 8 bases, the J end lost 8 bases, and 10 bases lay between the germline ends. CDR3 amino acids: CASQGVYEQFF. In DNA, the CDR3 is TGTGCCAGCCAAGGGGTTTATGAGCAGTTCTTC.